The clone carrying this T cell receptor beta chain was seen a handful of times. No antigen is known for it. Quantitative molecular-barcoded 5'-RACE generated the TCR beta libraries. TCRdb re-analysed the 5' RACE reads in MiXCR, keeping a single row per CDR3 protein. The sample has 200,000 to 250,000 distinct CDR3 sequences, around 17% seen once. Deletions cut 8 bases from V and 1 base from J, with 9 bases between. CDR3 length: 13 amino acids. The germline V gene has CDR1 SEHNR and CDR2 FQNEAQ (reference sequence). This record belongs to a study of CD8 T cells in ankylosing spondylitis. Regarding the study as a whole: There were earlier reports of some motif variants in reactive arthritis synovial fluid and blood. In peripheral blood, disease-linked CD8+ clones occurred at relatively low frequencies. What appeared characteristic of ankylosing spondylitis blood was a TCR beta motif of eight highly homologous variants.

The origin of this receptor is a male donor with ankylosing spondylitis. This chain links TRBV7-9 with TRBJ2-1; perhaps TRBD2 as D (6 bases). Input material: blood, either unsorted or a sorted T cell fraction (not recorded which). The CDR3 DNA reads TGTGCCAGCCGCGGGGCGTCCTACAATGAGCAGTTCTTC. This gives the protein CASRGASYNEQFF. Complete variable domain (other parts from reference TRBV7-9 and TRBJ2-1): DTGVSQNPRHKITKRGQNVTFRCDPISEHNRLYWYRQTLGQGPEFLTYFQNEAQLEKSRLLSDRFSAERPKGSFSTLEIQRTEQGDSAMYLCASRGASYNEQFFGPGTRLTVL.